Listed below are T cell receptor beta chains from one sample, sequenced in a study of T-cell reconstitution after alpha-beta-depleted transplantation in children. TCRdb itself ran the PCR reads through MiXCR, one entry per CDR3 protein. Of approximately 640,000 distinct CDR3 sequences in the sample, 16% are singletons; the top ten hold 0.9% to 1.2%. Sequencing was performed on PBMCs from the stem cell graft donor, taken from the stem cell graft. These receptors originate from a human donor who donated a stem cell graft to a child with acute myeloid leukemia. Both conserved end residues are part of each CDR3. The D gene is left open where the match is weak. Clone size, where shown, is once, few, many, or a class for clones that have expanded.

abundance	j_gene	v_gene	d_gene	CDR3aa	CDR3nt
many	TRBJ1-5	TRBV12-3/TRBV12-4	NA	CASGQSGWNQPQHF	TGTGCCAGCGGTCAATCAGGGTGGAATCAGCCCCAGCATTTT
few	TRBJ1-5	TRBV6-1	NA	CASRRLGSNQPQHF	TGTGCCAGTCGCCGCCTGGGCAGTAATCAGCCCCAGCATTTT
many	TRBJ1-5	TRBV29-1	TRBD1	CSVATGTGRDQPQHF	TGCAGCGTTGCAACCGGGACAGGGAGGGATCAGCCCCAGCATTTT
NA	TRBJ1-6	TRBV7-2	TRBD1	CASSLAAGGLAYNSPLHF	TGTGCCAGCAGCTTAGCCGCAGGGGGGCTTGCCTATAATTCACCCCTCCACTTT
many	TRBJ2-7	TRBV20-1	NA	CSVPFFRGGNEQYF	TGCAGTGTCCCCTTTTTTAGGGGGGGCAACGAGCAGTACTTC
NA	TRBJ2-7	TRBV6-1	NA	CASSNVLAYEQYF	TGTGCCAGCAGCAACGTTCTAGCTTACGAGCAGTACTTC
many	TRBJ2-3	TRBV29-1	TRBD1	CSAGGVQNRVADTQYF	TGCAGCGCAGGGGGCGTTCAAAACCGTGTCGCAGATACGCAGTATTTT
many	TRBJ1-5	TRBV20-1	NA	CSAAAAGDQPQHF	TGCAGTGCTGCCGCAGCAGGAGATCAGCCCCAGCATTTT
NA	TRBJ1-2	TRBV6-4	NA	CASSAYNVVGYGYTF	TGTGCCAGCAGTGCGTACAACGTCGTGGGCTATGGCTACACCTTC
many	TRBJ2-1	TRBV29-1	TRBD1	CSVGQVNEQFF	TGCAGCGTGGGACAGGTCAATGAGCAGTTCTTC
many	TRBJ1-2	TRBV12-3/TRBV12-4	NA	CASSLGSFYGYTF	TGTGCCAGCAGTTTGGGTTCTTTCTATGGCTACACCTTC
NA	TRBJ1-1	TRBV27	NA	CASSWGEPTEAFF	TGTGCCAGCAGCTGGGGAGAACCCACTGAAGCTTTCTTT
few	TRBJ2-3	TRBV5-1	NA	CASIVEVGLTDTQYF	TGCGCCAGCATCGTGGAGGTTGGACTTACAGATACGCAGTATTTT
many	TRBJ1-3	TRBV20-1	NA	CSASATEEFSGNTIYF	TGCAGTGCTAGTGCCACCGAGGAATTCTCTGGAAACACCATATATTTT
few	TRBJ1-2	TRBV10-3	TRBD1	CAISKSFRDRSYGYTF	TGTGCCATCAGTAAGTCCTTCAGGGACAGAAGCTATGGCTACACCTTC
many	TRBJ1-1	TRBV20-1	NA	CSARYRNTEAFF	TGCAGTGCTAGATACAGGAACACTGAAGCTTTCTTT
many	TRBJ2-1	TRBV7-9	NA	CASSPRLADKPYNEQFF	TGTGCCAGCAGCCCGCGTCTGGCGGACAAACCATACAATGAGCAGTTCTTC
few	TRBJ1-1	TRBV6-2/TRBV6-3	NA	CASSRSRAFFRNTEAFF	TGTGCCAGCAGCCGATCCAGGGCCTTTTTTAGGAACACTGAAGCTTTCTTT
many	TRBJ2-1	TRBV7-2	NA	CASSPNRVGDNEQFF	TGTGCCAGCAGCCCCAACAGGGTCGGGGACAATGAGCAGTTCTTC
many	TRBJ2-3	TRBV20-1	TRBD2	CSARTSGTTDTQYF	TGCAGTGCTAGAACTAGCGGGACCACAGATACGCAGTATTTT
NA	TRBJ2-6	TRBV15	NA	CATSGGRASIPHSGANVLTF	TGTGCCACCAGCGGTGGCCGGGCATCTATTCCGCACTCTGGGGCCAACGTCCTGACTTTC
few	TRBJ1-4	TRBV7-9	TRBD1	CASSARDRGEKLFF	TGTGCCAGCAGCGCCCGGGACAGAGGAGAAAAACTGTTTTTT
NA	TRBJ2-2	TRBV5-5	TRBD2	CASSVGLAGSNTGELFF	TGTGCCAGCAGCGTGGGACTAGCGGGGTCGAACACCGGGGAGCTGTTTTTT
NA	TRBJ2-3	TRBV27	TRBD1	CASTRQGGHPWDTQYF	TGTGCCAGCACCAGACAGGGGGGGCATCCTTGGGATACGCAGTATTTT
once	TRBJ2-3	TRBV7-2	NA	CASSFQTGSTDTQYF	TGTGCCAGCAGCTTTCAGACTGGTAGCACAGATACGCAGTATTTT
NA	TRBJ2-3	TRBV20-1	NA	CSARDLWGNTQYF	TGCAGTGCTAGAGATCTCTGGGGTAATACGCAGTATTTT
many	TRBJ2-4	TRBV5-1	TRBD1	CASSLQGANIQYF	TGCGCCAGCAGCTTACAGGGGGCGAACATTCAGTACTTC
NA	TRBJ2-1	TRBV20-1	TRBD1	CCARDLGTGSYNEQFF	TGCTGTGCTAGAGATCTAGGGACAGGGTCCTACAATGAGCAGTTCTTC
many	TRBJ2-1	TRBV10-2	NA	CALSSEVGDLSSYNEQFF	TGCGCCCTCAGCAGTGAGGTCGGGGACTTGAGCTCCTACAATGAGCAGTTCTTC
many	TRBJ2-2	TRBV20-1	TRBD1	CSAQLTGTGELFF	TGCAGTGCCCAACTGACAGGGACCGGGGAGCTGTTTTTT
few	TRBJ2-4	TRBV6-5	NA	CASSFLGGKNIQYF	TGTGCCAGCAGTTTTCTAGGGGGCAAAAACATTCAGTACTTC
NA	TRBJ2-1	TRBV12-3/TRBV12-4	TRBD1	CASCLGGTGGYEQFF	TGTGCCAGCTGTTTGGGGGGGACAGGGGGGTATGAGCAGTTCTTC
many	TRBJ2-1	TRBV7-2	NA	CASSRFHQSSYNEQFF	TGTGCCAGCAGCAGGTTCCATCAGAGCTCCTACAATGAGCAGTTCTTC
NA	TRBJ2-7	TRBV12-5	NA	CASCKAAYEQYF	TGTGCTAGCTGTAAGGCGGCCTACGAGCAGTACTTC
few	TRBJ1-2	TRBV12-3/TRBV12-4	NA	CASSFELYGYTF	TGTGCCAGCAGTTTTGAACTCTATGGCTACACCTTC
NA	TRBJ1-1	TRBV5-1	NA	CASSPYGGMNTEAFF	TGCGCCAGCAGCCCATACGGGGGTATGAACACTGAAGCTTTCTTT
few	TRBJ2-6	TRBV7-2	NA	CASSLRSGFLGANVLTF	TGTGCCAGCAGCTTAAGGTCTGGGTTCCTCGGGGCCAACGTCCTGACTTTC
NA	TRBJ2-3	TRBV4-3	TRBD1	CASSQDTGAGTDTQYF	TGCGCCAGCAGCCAAGATACAGGGGCCGGCACAGATACGCAGTATTTT
NA	TRBJ2-1	TRBV7-7	NA	CASSLGPAGNEQFF	TGTGCCAGCAGCTTAGGACCGGCTGGCAATGAGCAGTTCTTC
few	TRBJ2-3	TRBV7-2	TRBD2	CASSLRERGLATDTQYF	TGTGCCAGCAGCTTAAGGGAGCGGGGGCTCGCAACAGATACGCAGTATTTT
many	TRBJ2-5	TRBV12-3/TRBV12-4	NA	CASSPPGNQETQYF	TGTGCCAGCAGTCCTCCTGGGAACCAAGAGACCCAGTACTTC
many	TRBJ2-1	TRBV29-1	TRBD2	CSVRGGPFTYNEQFF	TGCAGCGTGCGCGGGGGGCCGTTTACCTACAATGAGCAGTTCTTC